This passage covers 28 T cell receptor beta chains from one sample sequenced in a study of shared clonotypes between healthy human individuals (dated by TCRdb to 2020 to 2021). CD8 naive samples were CD45RO-negative cells positively selected for CCR7, giving a CD45RA+CCR7+ population that excluded TemRA cells. Receptors were amplified or captured by the immunoSEQ multiplex PCR assay. This immuneACCESS table, as held by TCRdb, lists in-frame sequences with V and J called but not all clones. Of the missing ones, under half trace to an unresolved V gene in checked studies; the others have no known cause. Within this sample are about 2 million clones, with just under 95% of them counted one time only. The ten biggest clones cover 0.9% to 1.3% of the sample. Sequencing was carried out using naive CD8+ T cells sorted from blood. The sample's cell subset or site label, decoded: CD45RA+CCR7+. The origin of the receptors is a man younger than 35 in good health.

The chain is built from TRBV9 and TRBJ1-1; the D gene is possibly TRBD1 (5 bases). Looked up from germline, CDR1 is SGDLS and CDR2 is YYNGEE. V was pared by 0 bases and J by 5 bases, with 11 bases between. CDR3 length equals 14 residues. In DNA, the CDR3 is TGTGCCAGCAGCGTAGCCCCTCAGGGAACTGAAGCTTTCTTT. As protein: CASSVAPQGTEAFF.

As for this clone: Other DNA sequences of this sample code for an identical CDR3. CDR3 sequence (DNA): TGTGCCAGCAGTTGGGACAGGGCGTCCTACGAGCAGTACTTC. Translated, it gives CASSWDRASYEQYF. The chain combines TRBV27 with TRBJ2-7; 9 bases match TRBD1. CDR3 length equals 14 residues. CDR1 MNHEY and CDR2 SMNVEV come from the germline V gene (reference sequence). V lost 4 bases, J lost 1 base, and 2 bases stayed unmatched.

The chain recombines TRBV19 with TRBJ1-1; D is perhaps TRBD1 (6 bases). The germline CDR1 and CDR2 sequences are LNHDA and SQIVND (reference sequence). The length of the CDR3 is 13 residues. Trimming shortened V by 5 bases and J by 1 base, and 8 bases separated the two germline ends. CDR3 coding DNA: TGTGCCAGTAGTGCACAGGGGAACACTGAAGCTTTCTTT. Protein: CASSAQGNTEAFF.

The chain is built from TRBV6-6 and TRBJ1-2, with D unclear. CDR1 is MNHNY and CDR2 is SVGAGI in the germline V gene (reference sequence). CDR3 length: 14 amino acids. V lost 4 bases, J lost 1 base, and 10 bases lay in between. CDR3 sequence (DNA): TGTGCCAGCAGTTCCGTCCCATTTAACTATGGCTACACCTTC. Amino acids: CASSSVPFNYGYTF.

This clone has a single count. The chain is built from TRBV7-2 and TRBJ2-7; D unclear. Germline assignment: CDR1 SGHTA and CDR2 FQGNSA. The CDR3 runs 15 residues. V lost 3 bases to trimming and J lost 0 bases, with 12 bases between them. CDR3 protein: CASSLGLYSSYEQYF. CDR3 DNA sequence: TGTGCCAGCAGCTTGGGCCTATATAGCTCCTACGAGCAGTACTTC.

The V and J genes are TRBV13 and TRBJ2-5, with a weak D call TRBD2 (6 bases). Trimming took 5 bases from V and 2 from J, leaving 12 bases between them. CDR1 is PRHDT and CDR2 is FYEKMQ in the germline V gene (reference sequence). CDR3 length: 14 amino acids. CDR3 amino acids: CASSQLANQETQYF. The DNA of the CDR3 is TGTGCCAGCAGCCAGCTAGCGAATCAAGAGACCCAGTACTTC.

The chain couples TRBV5-5 to TRBJ1-1; 8 positions match TRBD1. The CDR3 spans 15 residues. Germline V gene data show CDR1 as SGHKS and CDR2 as YYEKEE (reference sequence). V lost 2 bases, J lost 4 bases, and 7 bases stayed unmatched. The CDR3 DNA is TGTGCCAGCAGCTTTCAGGGGGCGCTGGCCACTGAAGCTTTCTTT. Translating it yields CASSFQGALATEAFF.

This chain connects TRBV6-5 to TRBJ2-7; 8 bases agree with TRBD2. V was pared by 0 bases and J by 2 bases, with 6 bases of the junction left unmatched. The germline CDR1 and CDR2 sequences are MNHEY and SVGAGI. The CDR3 spans 16 residues. In DNA, the CDR3 is TGTGCCAGCAGTTACTCTGTAGCGGGGATGACCTACGAGCAGTACTTC. Protein sequence: CASSYSVAGMTYEQYF.

J is TRBJ2-1 and V is TRBV6-6; the D gene is possibly TRBD2 (6 bases). Deletions cut 2 bases from V and 7 bases from J, with 15 bases between. In germline, CDR1 is MNHNY, CDR2 SVGAGI (reference sequence). The CDR3 totals 15 residues. Written as DNA, the CDR3 is TGTGCCAGCAGTTACAGCGGGCTTTCAGGGAATGAGCAGTTCTTC. This codes for CASSYSGLSGNEQFF.

Regarding this clone: Other DNA sequences in this specimen translate into the identical CDR3. J is TRBJ1-1 and V is TRBV2; D gene unclear. This CDR3 contains 13 residues. Germline V CDR1 and CDR2: SNHLY, FYNNEI. V dropped 1 base and J dropped 1 base, with 4 bases sitting between them. This CDR3 reads CASSEVGNTEAFF. As DNA, the CDR3 is TGTGCCAGCAGTGAAGTGGGGAACACTGAAGCTTTCTTT.

The chain combines TRBV7-9 with TRBJ2-1; TRBD1 aligns across 8 bases. This CDR3 has 16 residues. CDR1 is SEHNR, CDR2 FQNEAQ, per germline (reference sequence). The V and J ends lost 6 bases and 4 bases, in that order; junction bases with no gene match: 11. The CDR3 bases are TGTGCCAGCAGTTCCCCCCCCGGGACAGGTTACAATGAGCAGTTCTTC. The encoded protein is CASSSPPGTGYNEQFF.

The CDR3 coding sequence is TGTGCCAGTACCTTCTCGGGGGGGCTTGACTACGAGCAGTACTTC. It codes for CASTFSGGLDYEQYF. The genes are TRBV11-2 and TRBJ2-7; the match to TRBD2 covers 8 bases. V shed 9 bases, J shed 3 bases, and the junction held 13 bases outside the gene matches. This CDR3 has 15 amino acids. CDR1 is SGHAT, CDR2 FQNNGV, per germline.

J is TRBJ2-5 and V is TRBV10-2; a weak D match, TRBD2 (6 bases). The CDR3 loop spans 16 amino acids. Per germline, CDR1 WSHSY and CDR2 SAAADI. The V gene lost 2 bases and the J gene lost 4 bases, with 17 bases spanning the gap. CDR3 region: CASSEGERVNGETQYF. As DNA, the CDR3 is TGCGCCAGCAGTGAGGGAGAGCGGGTAAATGGAGAGACCCAGTACTTC.

CDR3 DNA sequence: TGTGCCAGCAGCCCGACAGGGGACGAGACCCAGTACTTC. It specifies CASSPTGDETQYF. V and J are TRBV7-9 and TRBJ2-5; 8 bases map to TRBD1. Per the germline V gene, CDR1 is SEHNR and CDR2 is FQNEAQ (reference sequence). The V and J ends lost 5 bases and 5 bases, in that order; junction bases with no gene match: 4. The CDR3 runs 13 residues.

The chain uses TRBV27 and TRBJ2-5, with TRBD1 matching 8 bases. The CDR3 spans 15 residues. J lost 7 bases, V lost 6 bases, and 13 bases had no gene match. The germline gives CDR1 MNHEY, CDR2 SMNVEV (reference sequence). In nucleotides, the CDR3 is TGTGCCAGCAGCCAAACGACAGGGGCTCTCGGGACCCAGTACTTC. It codes for CASSQTTGALGTQYF.

On this clone itself: Other DNA sequences in the sample encode the same CDR3. The chain joins TRBV7-9 to TRBJ2-3, with 10 nucleotides matching TRBD2. This CDR3 contains 15 residues. Germline V gene data show CDR1 as SEHNR and CDR2 as FQNEAQ (reference sequence). Germline trimming cut 0 bases from V and 4 bases from J; bases unmatched to any gene: 1. The CDR3 sequence is CASSLAAGGPDTQYF. The DNA of the CDR3 is TGTGCCAGCAGCTTAGCAGCGGGGGGGCCAGATACGCAGTATTTT.

The chain combines TRBV30 with TRBJ2-3, with D perhaps TRBD2 (6 bases). Germline values: CDR1 GTSNPN, CDR2 SVGIG (reference sequence). Trimming left V 5 bases short and J 0 bases short, with 15 bases between. The length of the CDR3 is 15 residues. DNA of the CDR3: TGTGCCTGGGGTATTGGAGGGGCGAGCACAGATACGCAGTATTTT. Protein: CAWGIGGASTDTQYF.

CDR3 sequence reads: CASSLGTTEAFF. In DNA, the CDR3 is TGTGCCAGCTCACTGGGGACGACTGAAGCTTTCTTT. J is TRBJ1-1 and V is TRBV18, with a tentative D call TRBD1 (5 bases). The CDR3 totals 12 residues. Trimming shortened V by 4 bases and J by 5 bases, and 8 bases separated the two germline ends. Germline assignment: CDR1 KGHSH and CDR2 LQKENI. Together with reference TRBV18 and TRBJ1-1, the CDR3 gives the full variable domain: NAGVMQNPRHLVRRRGQEARLRCSPMKGHSHVYWYRQLPEEGLKFMVYLQKENIIDESGMPKERFSAEFPKEGPSILRIQQVVRGDSAAYFCASSLGTTEAFFGQGTRLTVV.

This chain's CDR3 is CASSLFGALSTDTQYF. The CDR3 DNA reads TGTGCCAGCAGCTTATTTGGGGCCCTAAGCACAGATACGCAGTATTTT. V and J are TRBV11-2 and TRBJ2-3; perhaps TRBD1 as D (5 bases). Germline CDR1 SGHAT, CDR2 FQNNGV. The V end lost 2 bases, the J end lost 0 bases, and 12 bases lay between the germline ends. This CDR3 has 16 amino acids.

Notes on this clone: Other DNA sequences in the same sample also yield this CDR3. The V and J genes are TRBV9 and TRBJ1-1; D perhaps matches TRBD1 (5 bases). The CDR3 covers 13 residues. Germline V gene lookup returns CDR1 SGDLS and CDR2 YYNGEE. The V and J ends lost 0 bases and 2 bases respectively, with 5 bases between them. DNA for the CDR3: TGTGCCAGCAGCGTAGGGGACAACACTGAAGCTTTCTTT. This translates into CASSVGDNTEAFF.

The chain is built from TRBV6-5 and TRBJ2-7; D is unclear. With 7 bases removed from V and 7 bases from J, the gap between germline ends came to 17 bases. Germline loops: CDR1 MNHEY, CDR2 SVGAGI. This CDR3 is built from 13 residues. Here the CDR3 DNA reads TGTGCCAGCAATTCCGGGCCGGCGGTTGAGCAGTACTTC. Residues: CASNSGPAVEQYF.

The chain links TRBV7-8 to TRBJ2-7; D not certain. The CDR3 is made up of 12 amino acids. The V end lost 0 bases, the J end lost 5 bases, and 5 bases lay between the germline ends. CDR1 SGHVS and CDR2 FQNEAQ come from the germline V gene. The CDR3 here is CASSLANNEQYF. The CDR3 DNA reads as TGTGCCAGCAGCTTAGCGAATAACGAGCAGTACTTC. The variable domain in full, completed from reference TRBV7-8 and TRBJ2-7, reads GAGVSQSPRYKVAKRGQDVALRCDPISGHVSLFWYQQALGQGPEFLTYFQNEAQLDKSGLPSDRFFAERPEGSVSTLKIQRTQQEDSAVYLCASSLANNEQYFGPGTRLTVT.

This clone was picked up one time. This chain links TRBV9 with TRBJ2-5; TRBD1 aligns across 9 bases. Germline V gives CDR1 SGDLS, CDR2 YYNGEE. CDR3 size: 13 residues. The J segment lost 9 bases and the V segment lost 3 bases, leaving 6 bases of the junction unmatched. CDR3 sequence reads: CASSGQGELAQYF. CDR3 nucleotides: TGTGCCAGCAGCGGACAGGGGGAGCTGGCCCAGTACTTC.

The V and J genes are TRBV13 and TRBJ2-5, with TRBD2 matching over 8 bases. Germline CDR1 is PRHDT and CDR2 is FYEKMQ (reference sequence). The J segment lost 4 bases and the V segment lost 3 bases, leaving 4 bases of the junction unmatched. This CDR3 has 14 amino acids. The CDR3: CASSFRGGRETQYF. The CDR3 DNA follows: TGTGCCAGCAGCTTTCGGGGGGGCAGAGAGACCCAGTACTTC.

Notes on this clone: Since a much larger clone is just one base distant, this may be a read error. This same CDR3 is encoded by further DNA sequences in the sample. This chain joins TRBV9 and TRBJ2-2; D is ambiguous. The CDR3 contains 11 residues. Trimming cost V 3 bases and J 6 bases, with 3 bases left between them. Germline V gene sequence: CDR1 SGDLS, CDR2 YYNGEE. The CDR3 protein is CASSAPGELFF. The CDR3, as DNA: TGTGCCAGCAGCGCCCCCGGGGAGCTGTTTTTT.

This chain connects TRBV2 to TRBJ1-2; D call uncertain. The CDR3 is made up of 12 amino acids. In germline, CDR1 is SNHLY, CDR2 FYNNEI. Trimming pared 4 bases from V and 8 bases from J, leaving 11 bases between. The CDR3 spells CASSAGQRGYTF. The CDR3 DNA reads TGTGCCAGCAGTGCTGGGCAGAGAGGCTACACCTTC.

The CDR3, as DNA: TGTGCCAGCAGCCCGACCGATCAAACCCCCACAGATACGCAGTATTTT. It encodes CASSPTDQTPTDTQYF. V and J are TRBV7-8 and TRBJ2-3; D not certain. The CDR3 totals 16 residues. The ends were cut back, 5 bases at V and 2 bases at J, with 17 bases in the middle. Germline V lookup: CDR1 SGHVS, CDR2 FQNEAQ.

The chain carries TRBV7-8 and TRBJ1-1; a possible D gene is TRBD1 (6 bases). The CDR3 has 15 residues. V lost 5 bases and J 6 bases, leaving 19 bases between the germline ends. Germline V lookup: CDR1 SGHVS, CDR2 FQNEAQ. The CDR3 is CASSLGGRGASEAFF. The DNA for the CDR3 is TGTGCCAGCAGCCTAGGGGGACGTGGGGCCTCTGAAGCTTTCTTT.